A single sample is the source of the 19 T cell receptor beta chains below, sequenced in a study of T cell changes during pregnancy in multiple sclerosis. Sequenced by immunoSEQ multiplex PCR; TCRdb stores in-frame clones only, minus some. The table records tens of thousands of clones, almost 95% of them present only once. The starting material was CD8+ T cells from peripheral blood mononuclear cells, obtained in the third trimester of pregnancy. All receptors derive from a female donor in good health, enrolled as a control in a pregnancy study.

The genes are TRBV10-2 and TRBJ2-3; 13 bases are a match to TRBD2. In germline, CDR1 is WSHSY, CDR2 SAAADI. Unmatched junction bases numbered 9, after V lost 10 bases and J lost 5 bases. This CDR3 is built from 15 residues. The CDR3 loop is CATGRTSGGLDTQYF. The CDR3 coding sequence is TGCGCCACTGGAAGGACTAGCGGGGGTTTAGATACGCAGTATTTT.

The chain's CDR3 is CASSSSLAGDTDTQYF. CDR3 in DNA: TGTGCCAGCAGTTCTAGTCTAGCGGGGGATACAGATACGCAGTATTTT. This sequence joins TRBV2 and TRBJ2-3; TRBD2 matches 10 bases. Unmatched junction bases numbered 8, after V lost 5 bases and J lost 3 bases. This CDR3 has 16 residues. CDR1 is SNHLY, CDR2 FYNNEI, per germline.

The chain combines TRBV5-1 with TRBJ1-4, with D uncertain. Trimming took off 4 bases at V and 0 bases at J, with 10 bases between the two ends. The CDR3 runs to 15 residues. Per the germline V gene, CDR1 is SGHRS and CDR2 is YFSETQ. CDR3 sequence (DNA): TGCGCCAGCAGCGTCGACACCCCAACTAATGAAAAACTGTTTTTT. It is translated as CASSVDTPTNEKLFF.

CDR3 in DNA: TGTGCCAGTAGTATCTACGGGACAGGGGAATCGGATGAGCAGTTCTTC. Amino acid sequence: CASSIYGTGESDEQFF. The chain joins TRBV19 to TRBJ2-1; 10 bases line up with TRBD1. V was pared by 3 bases and J by 8 bases, with 10 bases of the junction left unmatched. CDR1 is LNHDA and CDR2 is SQIVND in the germline V gene (reference sequence). This CDR3 is built from 16 residues.

The CDR3 DNA follows: TGTGCCAGCAGCCCACCCGGGACAGGGGAAGAGACCCAGTACTTC. Residues: CASSPPGTGEETQYF. This chain uses TRBV7-8 with TRBJ2-5; 10 positions agree with TRBD1. V lost 5 bases, J lost 3 bases, and 6 bases stayed unmatched. CDR3 size: 15 residues. Germline CDR1 reads SGHVS; CDR2 reads FQNEAQ. The complete variable domain, with remaining parts taken from reference TRBV7-8 and TRBJ2-5, reads GAGVSQSPRYKVAKRGQDVALRCDPISGHVSLFWYQQALGQGPEFLTYFQNEAQLDKSGLPSDRFFAERPEGSVSTLKIQRTQQEDSAVYLCASSPPGTGEETQYFGPGTRLLVL.

This chain links TRBV27 with TRBJ1-5; D might be TRBD1 (5 bases). V lost 6 bases, J lost 0 bases, and 12 bases lay in between. The CDR3 has 15 amino acids. Germline V gene data show CDR1 as MNHEY and CDR2 as SMNVEV (reference sequence). DNA for the CDR3: TGTGCCAGCAGCCCCTGGGGCTATAGCAATCAGCCCCAGCATTTT. Translating it yields CASSPWGYSNQPQHF.

This chain connects TRBV7-2 to TRBJ2-1; TRBD2 agrees at 8 bases. The CDR3 runs 17 residues. Looked up from germline, CDR1 is SGHTA and CDR2 is FQGNSA. J lost 7 bases, V lost 3 bases, and 14 bases had no gene match. The CDR3 DNA is TGTGCCAGCAGCTTCCTCCTGGAGCGGGGGCCTCGGAATGAGCAGTTCTTC. Translated: CASSFLLERGPRNEQFF.

The chain combines TRBV9 with TRBJ1-2; TRBD1 agrees at 7 bases. CDR3 length equals 15 residues. Germline CDR1 is SGDLS and CDR2 is YYNGEE. The ends lost 0 bases at V and 0 bases at J; junction bases unmatched: 2. CDR3 region: CASSVEGQTNYGYTF. The CDR3 DNA reads TGTGCCAGCAGCGTAGAGGGACAGACTAACTATGGCTACACCTTC. The whole variable domain, filled in from reference TRBV9 and TRBJ1-2, reads DSGVTQTPKHLITATGQRVTLRCSPRSGDLSVYWYQQSLDQGLQFLIQYYNGEERAKGNILERFSAQQFPDLHSELNLSSLELGDSALYFCASSVEGQTNYGYTFGSGTRLTVV.

V and J are TRBV7-8 and TRBJ2-5, with D maybe TRBD1 (6 bases). This CDR3 comprises 15 residues. CDR1 is SGHVS and CDR2 is FQNEAQ in the germline V gene. The V end lost 2 bases, the J end lost 2 bases, and 12 bases lay between the germline ends. CDR3 residues: CASSLYHREQETQYF. In DNA form, the CDR3 reads TGTGCCAGCAGCTTATATCACAGGGAACAAGAGACCCAGTACTTC.

This sequence joins TRBV14 and TRBJ2-3; the D gene is possibly TRBD2 (5 bases). Trimming cost V 2 bases and J 1 base, with 7 bases left between them. The CDR3 loop spans 14 amino acids. CDR1 is SGHDN, CDR2 FVKESK, per germline. CDR3 DNA sequence: TGTGCCAGCAGCCAATACGGGGGCACAGATACGCAGTATTTT. Translating it yields CASSQYGGTDTQYF.

This clone was recorded only once. The CDR3 DNA sequence: TGTGCCAGCAGTGAAGCCCTAAACCAAGAGACCCAGTACTTC. Amino acids: CASSEALNQETQYF. The J gene is TRBJ2-5, the V gene TRBV25-1; D not certain. CDR3 length: 14 residues. The V and J ends lost 2 bases and 0 bases respectively, with 7 bases between them. In germline, CDR1 is MGHDK, CDR2 SYGVNS.

The rearrangement joins TRBV5-6 to TRBJ1-5, with a weak D call TRBD1 (5 bases). Trimming removed 2 bases from V and 5 bases from J, with 8 bases in between. This CDR3 region has 13 residues. The germline V gene encodes CDR1 SGHDT and CDR2 YYEEEE. CDR3 region: CASSLQAHQPQHF. The CDR3 bases are TGTGCCAGCAGCTTACAGGCACATCAGCCCCAGCATTTT.

The chain uses TRBV7-9 and TRBJ1-3, with D maybe TRBD1 (5 bases). Per the germline V gene, CDR1 is SEHNR and CDR2 is FQNEAQ (reference sequence). This CDR3 is built from 12 residues. Trimming cost V 5 bases and J 4 bases, with 6 bases left between them. This CDR3 is CASSRGGNTIYF. CDR3 bases: TGTGCCAGCAGCCGGGGGGGAAACACCATATATTTT. The whole variable domain, filled in from reference TRBV7-9 and TRBJ1-3, reads DTGVSQNPRHKITKRGQNVTFRCDPISEHNRLYWYRQTLGQGPEFLTYFQNEAQLEKSRLLSDRFSAERPKGSFSTLEIQRTEQGDSAMYLCASSRGGNTIYFGEGSWLTVV.

The rearrangement joins TRBV2 to TRBJ2-1, with D perhaps TRBD1 (6 bases). The CDR3 has 13 residues. Germline V gives CDR1 SNHLY, CDR2 FYNNEI. Trimming pared 3 bases from V and 7 bases from J, leaving 10 bases between. This chain's CDR3 is CASSEYRVNEQFF. The CDR3 nucleotides read TGTGCCAGCAGTGAGTACAGGGTGAATGAGCAGTTCTTC.

The chain employs TRBV4-3 and TRBJ2-5, with TRBD2 as a possible D gene (6 bases). The germline V gene has CDR1 LGHNA and CDR2 YSLEER. This CDR3 has 13 residues. Trimming removed 4 bases from V and 5 bases from J, with 11 bases in between. The DNA for the CDR3 is TGCGCCAGCAGCCCGTGGGCGGGGGAGACCCAGTACTTC. Protein sequence: CASSPWAGETQYF.

The V call is TRBV5-5, the J call TRBJ1-1; D is undetermined. V lost 6 bases and J 5 bases, leaving 11 bases between the germline ends. The CDR3 runs to 12 residues. CDR1 SGHKS and CDR2 YYEKEE come from the germline V gene (reference sequence). CDR3 residues: CASTHGVTEAFF. CDR3 DNA: TGTGCCAGCACCCACGGGGTTACTGAAGCTTTCTTT.

This clone has more than one count but fewer than ten. The chain has TRBV5-6 and TRBJ1-1, with 7 nucleotides matching TRBD1. Germline V gives CDR1 SGHDT, CDR2 YYEEEE. CDR3 length: 14 amino acids. Trimming took 1 base from V and 4 from J; bases not matched to a gene: 4. CDR3 sequence reads: CASSLTGAGTEAFF. Here the CDR3 DNA reads TGTGCCAGCAGCTTGACAGGGGCAGGCACTGAAGCTTTCTTT.

This clone was observed once. The gene calls are TRBV27 and TRBJ2-5; 10 nucleotides agree with TRBD1. CDR1 MNHEY and CDR2 SMNVEV come from the germline V gene (reference sequence). The ends lost 8 bases at V and 4 bases at J; junction bases unmatched: 10. The length of the CDR3 is 15 residues. The CDR3 DNA is TGTGCCAGCGGGGACAGGGGTTCTTTGAGAGAGACCCAGTACTTC. Translating it yields CASGDRGSLRETQYF.

This clone was seen only a few times. The chain is built from TRBV6-1 and TRBJ1-3, with D tentatively TRBD1 (6 bases). Deletions cut 4 bases from V and 1 base from J, with 17 bases between. CDR3 length: 17 residues. From germline, CDR1 is MNHNS and CDR2 SASEGT. The CDR3 sequence is CASSVGAGAISGNTIYF. The CDR3 nucleotides read TGTGCCAGCAGTGTCGGGGCAGGGGCCATTTCTGGAAACACCATATATTTT.